The text below deals with one TCR beta chain. This clonotype came up a few times. Its antigen specificity is not known. Base-call qualities are not available, and no considerably larger clone is one nucleotide away. This sample's treatment or condition label indicates: live attenuated yellow fever vaccine strain. A standard Ficoll-Paque protocol was used to isolate PBMCs from peripheral blood. Dynabeads CD4 and CD8 positive selection kits were used to isolate the CD4 and CD8 T-cell fractions. TriZol was used to extract RNA from bulk PBMCs, from CD4 and CD8 fractions, and from dextramer-positive and dextramer-negative fractions. This record comes from a study of T cells after yellow fever vaccination (dated by TCRdb to between 2018 and 2020). About the investigation overall: The SMART-Seq v4 Ultra Low Input RNA kit was used to prepare libraries from fractions with low cell numbers. To track T-cell clones before and after primary and booster YFV17D yellow fever vaccination, bulk TCR alpha and beta repertoires were sequenced longitudinally. Two healthy male donors, one aged 18 to 30 and one aged 30 to 40 years, made up the cohort. Blood was collected at multiple timepoints before and after primary and secondary immunization, and bulk PBMC replicates and cell subsets were isolated. Broader findings and caveats from the paper: After the booster, most of the clones that had expanded following primary vaccination were detected again (roughly 97% of CD4 and around 90% of CD8), which suggests that memory was broadly maintained. Because abundant contaminating clonotypes from the bulk population could be contained in FACS-sorted repertoires, computational filtering was required. Because only two donors were included in the study, the extent to which the findings can be generalized is limited. The secondary T-cell response was found to be weaker but faster than the primary response, with a peak reached on day 5 rather than on day 15. A small fraction of clonotypes appeared in both the CD4 and CD8 compartments, likely as a result of convergent recombination.

TCR cDNA was synthesized by 5'RACE template switching, through which a universal primer site and unique molecular identifiers were introduced. Priming of cDNA synthesis was performed from both the TCR alpha and TCR beta constant segments. Library amplification involved two PCR steps, and the second step added sample barcodes and sequencing adapters. Sequencing of libraries was performed on Illumina HiSeq 2500 (2x100 bp) or NovaSeq (2x150 bp). Regarding the original processing steps: MIGEC was used to demultiplex reads and collapse the reads into UMI consensus sequences, and MiXCR was used for V(D)J alignment. Vaccine-responding clonotypes were defined with edgeR using replicate PBMC samples, requiring FDR below 0.01 and a log2 fold change above 5 up to day 15. Bulk clonotypes were assigned CD4 or CD8 identity according to which sequenced CD4 or CD8 repertoire held them at higher abundance. TCRdb reworked the public reads: Q25 trimming with fastp, MiXCR clone assembly, productive beta chains retained. Entries that share a CDR3 protein sequence are merged under the most common genes and DNA. The V and J calls shown here were made by TCRdb, not taken from the authors' results. The sample contains more than 95,000 distinct CDR3 sequences, about 6.8% of them found a single time. The ten largest clonotypes hold 2.5% to 3% of the sample.

From cysteine to phenylalanine, the CDR3 is 14 amino acids long. The kept DNA is CDR3 alone, 42 bases in frame from the first base. Based on the germline V gene (reference sequence), the CDR1 and CDR2 sequences are LNHDA and SQIVND. The V end loses 3 bases and the J end loses 7 bases, and a stretch of 12 bases separates them. The V and J segments used are TRBV19 and TRBJ2-2; the D segment may tentatively be TRBD1 or TRBD2, each giving 5 matched bases. The specimen comprised CD4+ T cells sorted from PBMCs, sampled roughly seven weeks after the first yellow fever vaccination. The sequence was obtained from a man younger than 35 who received the YFV17D yellow fever vaccine. The sequenced DNA is TGTGCCAGTAGTATCTGGGGACGCGGCGGGGAGCTGTTTTTT. This codes for CASSIWGRGGELFF.